The 17 T cell receptor beta chains reported below all come from one sample, sequenced in a study of read filtering for tumor transcriptome and immune sequencing. This library used roughly 400 ng RNA and molecular barcoded adaptors spanning alpha/delta and beta/gamma chains. TCRdb redid the calling of the reads with MiXCR, one entry per CDR3 protein. The sample lists fewer than 150,000 distinct CDR3 sequences, 10% to 15% occurring once. The sequencing input was a population of CD138-negative cells sorted from bone marrow. These receptors were collected from a donor at least 40 years old with multiple myeloma.

There are many counts of this clonotype. The rearrangement links TRBV5-1 to TRBJ2-1, with 8 bases lining up with TRBD1. The CDR3 has 13 amino acids. V trimming: 6 bases; J trimming: 8 bases; junction bases outside the gene matches: 7. CDR1 and CDR2 from the germline V gene are SGHRS and YFSETQ. CDR3: CASNFQGADEQFF. CDR3 nucleotide sequence: TGCGCCAGCAACTTTCAGGGGGCCGATGAGCAGTTCTTC.

Many counts were recorded for this clonotype. J is TRBJ1-2 and V is TRBV6-6; the match to TRBD1 covers 7 bases. V trimming: 5 bases; J trimming: 5 bases; junction bases outside the gene matches: 14. The CDR3 is made up of 16 amino acids. Germline CDR1 MNHNY, CDR2 SVGAGI (reference sequence). This chain's CDR3 is CASSLFPPGQTYGYTF. DNA for the CDR3: TGTGCCAGCAGTCTGTTTCCCCCGGGACAGACGTATGGCTACACCTTC.

The chain carries TRBV20-1 and TRBJ1-1, with TRBD1 matching 8 bases. Trimming removed 5 bases from V and 6 bases from J; junction bases left unmatched: 8. Germline CDR1 DFQATT, CDR2 SNEGSKA (reference sequence). The CDR3 covers 13 residues. CDR3 in amino acids: CSAGSLQGAEAFF. DNA for the CDR3: TGCAGTGCTGGTTCTCTACAGGGGGCTGAAGCTTTCTTT.

Many counts were recorded for this clonotype. The chain links TRBV5-1 to TRBJ2-6, with 8 bases aligning to TRBD1. Trimming took 4 bases from V and 1 from J; bases not matched to a gene: 4. CDR1 is SGHRS and CDR2 is YFSETQ in the germline V gene. The CDR3 is 16 amino acids. The CDR3 loop is CASSVQGASGANVLTF. The DNA for the CDR3 is TGCGCCAGCAGCGTCCAGGGGGCTTCTGGGGCCAACGTCCTGACTTTC. Combining the CDR3 with reference TRBV5-1 and TRBJ2-6 gives the whole variable domain KAGVTQTPRYLIKTRGQQVTLSCSPISGHRSVSWYQQTPGQGLQFLFEYFSETQRNKGNFPGRFSGRQFSNSRSEMNVSTLELGDSALYLCASSVQGASGANVLTFGAGSRLTVL.

This clonotype has just a few counts. Because the CDR3 is missing its conserved closing phenylalanine or tryptophan, this is likely a read error. This chain links TRBV3-1 with TRBJ1-6; tentatively, D is TRBD1 (6 bases). The CDR3 covers 15 residues. Germline values: CDR1 LGHDT, CDR2 YNNKEL (reference sequence). Between the trimmed V and J ends, which lost 4 bases and 10 bases, there was a span of 17 bases. This CDR3 reads CASSPLGGHGSPLHS. CDR3 bases: TGTGCCAGCAGCCCGCTTGGGGGACACGGGTCACCCCTCCACTCT.

Points on this clonotype: A read error may explain this, as a much larger clone is one base away. This CDR3 is missing its conserved last phenylalanine or tryptophan, likely due to a read error. J is TRBJ1-6 and V is TRBV6-4; D uncertain. The CDR3 has 16 amino acids. From germline, CDR1 is MRHNA and CDR2 SNTAGT. The ends were cut back, 5 bases at V and 6 bases at J, with 17 bases in the middle. This CDR3 reads CASSPRAADTNSPLHL. The DNA for the CDR3 is TGTGCCAGCAGTCCCCGTGCGGCTGATACTAATTCACCCCTCCACTTG.

This clonotype occurred many times. The chain has TRBV28 and TRBJ1-2; no clear D. V was trimmed by 4 bases and J by 8 bases, leaving 17 bases between them. Per the germline V gene, CDR1 is MDHEN and CDR2 is SYDVKM. The CDR3 length is 14 residues. CDR3 amino acids: CASSSRTLGAGYTF. The CDR3 DNA is TGTGCCAGCAGTTCCCGCACGTTGGGCGCCGGCTACACCTTC.

In its sample, this clonotype was seen many times. The chain has TRBV6-1 and TRBJ2-2; no clear D gene. CDR3 length equals 13 residues. The V end lost 6 bases, the J end lost 8 bases, and 13 bases lay between the germline ends. Germline V CDR1 and CDR2: MNHNS, SASEGT. The CDR3 loop reads CASSSVGRGELFF. The CDR3 region has the DNA TGTGCCAGCAGCTCCGTGGGTAGGGGGGAGCTGTTTTTT.

This clonotype was seen many times. The chain employs TRBV12-3 or TRBV12-4 and TRBJ1-2, with TRBD1 matching over 9 bases. V was pared by 5 bases and J by 0 bases, with 4 bases of the junction left unmatched. The CDR3 extends over 15 amino acids. In DNA form, the CDR3 reads TGTGCCAGCAGTATCCGGGACAGGGCTAACTATGGCTACACCTTC. Protein: CASSIRDRANYGYTF.

This clonotype was seen many times. The CDR3 nucleotides read TGTGCCAGCAGTGAACGGGACTACACAGATACGCAGTATTTT. Encoded protein: CASSERDYTDTQYF. The chain joins TRBV2 to TRBJ2-3; 7 bases agree with TRBD2. CDR3 length equals 14 residues. Germline lookup yields CDR1 SNHLY and CDR2 FYNNEI. The junction had 1 base not matched to a gene; V was cut back by 2 bases and J by 2 bases.

This clonotype was seen at least ten times. This sequence joins TRBV5-1 and TRBJ2-2; no firm D call. The V end lost 1 base, the J end lost 8 bases, and 12 bases lay between the germline ends. CDR1 and CDR2 from the germline V gene are SGHRS and YFSETQ. This CDR3 contains 14 residues. CDR3 sequence reads: CASSLSSTDGELFF. The CDR3 DNA is TGCGCCAGCAGCTTGTCCTCCACAGATGGGGAGCTGTTTTTT.

This clonotype showed up many times. The chain couples TRBV18 to TRBJ1-1; the match to TRBD1 covers 10 bases. Germline CDR1 reads KGHSH; CDR2 reads LQKENI. V lost 4 bases, J lost 6 bases, and 8 bases stayed unmatched. The CDR3 consists of 15 residues. CDR3 protein: CASSLDRGRFAEAFF. The CDR3 DNA is TGTGCCAGCTCACTCGACAGGGGGCGATTTGCTGAAGCTTTCTTT.

This clonotype was seen a few times. V is TRBV9 and J is TRBJ2-1; 11 positions agree with TRBD1. The V gene's germline CDR1 is SGDLS and CDR2 YYNGEE. V was pared by 0 bases and J by 8 bases, with 7 bases of the junction left unmatched. The CDR3 contains 16 residues. The CDR3 region has the DNA TGTGCCAGCAGCGTAGGGGTCGGACAGGGGGCCGATGAGCAGTTCTTC. Encoded protein: CASSVGVGQGADEQFF.

This clonotype has ten or more counts. This rearrangement joins TRBV12-3 or TRBV12-4 to TRBJ2-2; 10 bases are a match to TRBD2. Trimming took 6 bases from V and 3 from J; bases not matched to a gene: 4. The CDR3 spans 15 residues. As DNA, the CDR3 is TGTGCCAGCAGCTTGAGCGGGAGGGACACCGGGGAGCTGTTTTTT. This translates into CASSLSGRDTGELFF.

The chain employs TRBV5-1 and TRBJ2-7, with 12 positions matching TRBD1. V trimming: 4 bases; J trimming: 5 bases; junction bases outside the gene matches: 4. The CDR3 extends over 14 amino acids. Germline V gene lookup returns CDR1 SGHRS and CDR2 YFSETQ. The CDR3 DNA reads as TGCGCCAGCAGCCCCGGGACAGGGGGCGACGAGCAGTACTTC. This translates into CASSPGTGGDEQYF.

Ten or more counts support this clonotype. This rearrangement joins TRBV6-6 to TRBJ1-1, with TRBD1 matching over 7 bases. The CDR3 spans 15 residues. In germline, CDR1 is MNHNY, CDR2 SVGAGI (reference sequence). The V gene end was trimmed by 4 bases and the J gene end by 8 bases; junction bases not matched to a gene: 13. CDR3 in DNA: TGTGCCAGCAGTTCCCCAGGGGGGCTCCACGGCGAAGCTTTCTTT. It codes for CASSSPGGLHGEAFF.

The table lists this clonotype with many counts. V usage is TRBV7-9 and J usage is TRBJ2-1, with no clear D. The CDR3 contains 11 residues. Germline loops: CDR1 SEHNR, CDR2 FQNEAQ (reference sequence). V was clipped by 5 bases and J by 6 bases, with 5 bases between them. This CDR3 reads CASSILNEQFF. As DNA, the CDR3 is TGTGCCAGCAGCATTCTCAATGAGCAGTTCTTC.